These 22 T cell receptor beta chains came from one sample sequenced in a study of shared clonotypes between healthy human individuals. Profiled with immunoSEQ multiplex PCR; TCRdb holds only in-frame clones, not every one. The sample has 100,000 or so clones, over 40% seen once; the top ten hold about 14%. The sequencing input was PBMCs. The receptor source for this set is a woman aged 40 to 55 in good health. Some clones in this sample may be carry-over from other donors' samples.

In the case of this clone: The junction does not match germline at one end; this may be a read error. The V gene is TRBV4-3, the J gene TRBJ2-1, with no clear D. The CDR3 extends over 14 amino acids. Germline V gene lookup returns CDR1 LGHNA and CDR2 YSLEER. The CDR3 here is CASSPPGFYSEQFF. The CDR3 DNA reads TGCGCCAGCAGCCCCCCGGGCTTCTACAGTGAGCAGTTCTTC.

This chain uses TRBV15 with TRBJ2-7; D not resolved. The CDR3 has 10 residues. Germline V CDR1 and CDR2: LNHNV, YYDKDF (reference sequence). V lost 10 bases to trimming and J lost 8 bases, with 12 bases between them. In nucleotides, the CDR3 is TGTGCCAGCAGTGAGGCGAAGCAGTACTTC. This translates into CASSEAKQYF.

This clone appeared a few times. The chain recombines TRBV5-1 with TRBJ1-1; D not resolved. V lost 2 bases, J lost 5 bases, and 19 bases lay in between. Germline V lookup: CDR1 SGHRS, CDR2 YFSETQ. CDR3 length: 16 residues. Here the CDR3 reads CASSFEGPARGTEAFF. The CDR3 nucleotides are TGCGCCAGCAGCTTTGAAGGGCCTGCGAGAGGGACTGAAGCTTTCTTT.

At least ten counts were recorded for this clone. V gene TRBV15 combines with J gene TRBJ1-5; TRBD1 matches at 7 bases. This CDR3 is built from 16 residues. CDR1 is LNHNV and CDR2 is YYDKDF in the germline V gene (reference sequence). V lost 0 bases to trimming and J lost 4 bases; unmatched junction nucleotides: 6. The CDR3 sequence: CATSRESGGGNQPQHF. In DNA form, the CDR3 reads TGTGCCACCAGCAGAGAGTCAGGGGGAGGTAATCAGCCCCAGCATTTT.

This clone was seen more than once but under ten times. The V gene is TRBV4-1, the J gene TRBJ2-7; 7 positions agree with TRBD1. Germline CDR1 and CDR2: MGHRA and YSYEKL. The CDR3 sequence is 15 residues long. Germline trimming cut 2 bases from V and 1 base from J; bases unmatched to any gene: 5. The CDR3 DNA sequence: TGCGCCAGCAGCCAAACGGACAGGTTATCCTACGAGCAGTACTTC. Protein product: CASSQTDRLSYEQYF.

The chain employs TRBV7-2 and TRBJ2-7; a possible D gene is TRBD2 (6 bases). V was cut by 1 base and J by 7 bases, with 20 bases left in between. CDR1 SGHTA and CDR2 FQGNSA come from the germline V gene. CDR3 length: 16 residues. CDR3 nucleotide sequence: TGTGCCAGCAGCTTAGATGGGGGGAGGACGGGTGGGGAGCAGTACTTC. This encodes CASSLDGGRTGGEQYF.

The rearrangement joins TRBV6-5 to TRBJ1-4; no clear D. Trimming stripped 0 bases from V and 9 bases from J, with 14 bases between. The germline CDR1 and CDR2 sequences are MNHEY and SVGAGI. The CDR3 runs 15 residues. The CDR3 is CASSYSSSTIKKLFF. CDR3 bases: TGTGCCAGCAGTTACTCAAGCTCTACAATAAAAAAACTGTTTTTT.

This clone was seen repeatedly, ten times or more. The J gene is TRBJ2-7, the V gene TRBV30; D may be TRBD1 (5 bases). CDR1 and CDR2 from the germline V gene are GTSNPN and SVGIG (reference sequence). Trimming shortened V by 1 base and J by 5 bases, and 15 bases separated the two germline ends. The CDR3 is 14 residues long. CDR3 sequence: CAWSDPGFPHEQYF. Here the CDR3 DNA reads TGTGCCTGGAGTGATCCAGGGTTTCCCCACGAGCAGTACTTC.

This chain connects TRBV4-3 to TRBJ2-5, with D perhaps assigned TRBD1 or TRBD2 (5 bases each). The CDR3 runs to 15 residues. V lost 3 bases to trimming and J lost 1 base, with 12 bases between them. Per germline, CDR1 LGHNA and CDR2 YSLEER. The chain's CDR3 is CASSHGVGAQETQYF. DNA of the CDR3: TGCGCCAGCAGCCATGGGGTCGGGGCCCAAGAGACCCAGTACTTC.

V gene TRBV10-3 combines with J gene TRBJ2-7; unclear D gene. Germline V gene data show CDR1 as ENHRY and CDR2 as SYGVKD. V gave up 6 bases and J gave up 7 bases, with 1 base separating them. CDR3 length: 8 amino acids. Written as DNA, the CDR3 is TGTGCCATCAGAGAGCAGTACTTC. This sequence encodes CAIREQYF.

This clone was counted once. The CDR3 DNA sequence: TGTGCCAGCAGCCGACTTGGGGTGAACACTGAAGCTTTCTTT. It yields the protein CASSRLGVNTEAFF. The rearrangement uses TRBV7-2 and TRBJ1-1; no reliable D call. The CDR3 totals 14 residues. The germline V gene has CDR1 SGHTA and CDR2 FQGNSA. Trimming shortened V by 5 bases and J by 0 bases, and 10 bases separated the two germline ends.

The V call is TRBV18, the J call TRBJ1-3; D is ambiguous. The germline gives CDR1 KGHSH, CDR2 LQKENI. There are 15 residues in the CDR3. V shed 2 bases and J shed 0 bases, with 8 bases lying between them. The CDR3: CASSPGRGSGNTIYF. CDR3 in DNA: TGTGCCAGCTCACCAGGGAGAGGCTCTGGAAACACCATATATTTT.

This clone was picked up many times. This rearrangement joins TRBV29-1 to TRBJ2-1; D is ambiguous. This CDR3 spans 11 amino acids. V was clipped by 7 bases and J by 7 bases, with 11 bases between them. Germline CDR1 is SQVTM and CDR2 is ANQGSEA. This chain's CDR3 is CSASPGNEQFF. The CDR3 coding sequence is TGCAGCGCCTCTCCTGGGAATGAGCAGTTCTTC.

Turning to this clone: One end of the junction varies from germline; a read error may be responsible. The chain has TRBV11-3 and TRBJ2-3, with TRBD1 identical over 10 bases. Germline assignment: CDR1 SGHNT and CDR2 YENEEA. CDR3 size: 17 residues. CDR3 sequence: CASSQGPTGGGTDTQYF. Here the CDR3 DNA reads TGTGCCAGCAGCCAAGGACCGACAGGGGGCGGCACAGATACACAGTATTTT.

This clone was detected once. It is likely a read error: a sequence one base away is far more abundant. Other DNA sequences from this sample encode an identical CDR3 as well. This sequence joins TRBV30 and TRBJ1-2; 9 bases line up with TRBD1. The CDR3 covers 15 residues. Germline-derived CDR1 and CDR2 are GTSNPN and SVGIG (reference sequence). The CDR3 spells CARSGLGQGSYGYTF. CDR3 DNA sequence: TGTGCCAGGAGCGGCTTGGGACAGGGTTCCTATGGCTACACCTTC.

V usage is TRBV28 and J usage is TRBJ2-2; D not resolved. Trimming stripped 6 bases from V and 5 bases from J, with 4 bases between. CDR3 length equals 11 residues. Germline V gives CDR1 MDHEN, CDR2 SYDVKM. The CDR3 protein is CASRITGELFF. The CDR3 DNA sequence: TGTGCCAGCAGAATTACCGGGGAGCTGTTTTTT.

V is TRBV6-5 and J is TRBJ1-2, with TRBD1 as a possible D gene (5 bases). Germline CDR1 MNHEY, CDR2 SVGAGI. V was pared by 5 bases and J by 0 bases, with 13 bases between. The CDR3 has 15 amino acids. This chain's CDR3 is CASSRQTKANYGYTF. CDR3 coding DNA: TGTGCCAGCAGTCGACAGACCAAAGCTAACTATGGCTACACCTTC.

The sample holds many counts of this clone. The chain links TRBV4-1 to TRBJ2-5, with 8 bases matching TRBD1. The CDR3 covers 16 residues. J was trimmed by 5 bases and V by 0 bases; bases with no gene match: 8. In germline, CDR1 is MGHRA, CDR2 YSYEKL. CDR3 bases: TGCGCCAGCAGCCAAGATGGGCAGGGGGCTTTGGAGACCCAGTACTTC. This translates into CASSQDGQGALETQYF.

The chain carries TRBV5-1 and TRBJ2-1, with D possibly matching TRBD2 (5 bases). Trimming took 4 bases from V and 13 from J, leaving 15 bases between them. CDR3 length equals 12 residues. Germline CDR1 reads SGHRS; CDR2 reads YFSETQ. The CDR3 region is CASSAEGDLQFF. CDR3 bases: TGCGCCAGCAGCGCAGAGGGAGATCTCCAGTTCTTC.

This chain links TRBV11-3 with TRBJ2-7; D not certain. Germline V CDR1 and CDR2: SGHNT, YENEEA. This CDR3 has 13 residues. V was shortened by 5 bases and J by 5 bases, with 13 bases between the two germline ends. CDR3 protein: CASSLAVENEQYF. Here the CDR3 DNA reads TGTGCCAGCAGCCTCGCGGTGGAGAACGAGCAGTACTTC.

The CDR3 DNA reads TGTGCCAGCAGCTTAGGTTCGGGACCGCGCAATGAGCAGTTCTTC. Protein: CASSLGSGPRNEQFF. This chain uses TRBV7-9 with TRBJ2-1, with D possibly called TRBD1 or TRBD2 (5 bases each). CDR1 SEHNR and CDR2 FQNEAQ come from the germline V gene (reference sequence). The length of the CDR3 is 15 residues. V was shortened by 1 base and J by 6 bases, with 13 bases between the two germline ends.

The genes are TRBV6-5 and TRBJ1-4; D unclear. The CDR3 is 13 amino acids. Germline loops: CDR1 MNHEY, CDR2 SVGAGI. Trimming took 7 bases from V and 6 from J, leaving 12 bases between them. CDR3: CASNEGPDEKLFF. In DNA form, the CDR3 reads TGTGCCAGCAACGAAGGGCCGGATGAAAAACTGTTTTTT.